This T cell receptor (beta chain) was sequenced in a study of T cell repertoires in cytomegalovirus infection. This clonotype was observed many times. From the reads, TCRdb called clonotypes with MiXCR, one entry per CDR3 protein. The data contain around 550,000 distinct CDR3 sequences, 26% of them singletons. Input material: PBMCs. The source of this sequence is a human donor in good health (CMV status not recorded). Some clones in this sample may be carry-over from other donors' samples.

CDR3: CASSLGTSGSPLNTQYF. CDR3 sequence (DNA): TGTGCCAGCAGTCTCGGGACTAGCGGGTCGCCCCTAAATACGCAGTATTTT. V usage is TRBV28 and J usage is TRBJ2-3; the match to TRBD2 covers 12 bases. There are 17 residues in the CDR3. V lost 5 bases, J lost 7 bases, and 13 bases stayed unmatched. Germline assignment: CDR1 MDHEN and CDR2 SYDVKM.